This TCR beta chain was retrieved from a study of T cell repertoires in cytomegalovirus infection. Study-wide context: Both CMV infection and a matching HLA type were indicated by public TCR beta signatures. Broader study findings: Accumulated public TCR beta family frequency recognized individuals carrying CMV together with the relevant HLA.

TCRdb recomputed calls from the reads with MiXCR, one row per CDR3 protein. The table shows roughly 200,000 distinct CDR3 sequences, with roughly a sixth occurring only once. This clonotype has a handful of counts. The antigen is not known. This CDR3 is built from 15 residues. V lost 6 bases, J lost 1 base, and 15 bases lay in between. Germline V gives CDR1 MNHNY, CDR2 SVGAGI (reference sequence). The sequencing sample was made of CD8+ T cells from PBMCs. This receptor was obtained from a human donor in good health (CMV status not recorded). Some clones in this sample may be carry-over from other donors' samples. The genes are TRBV6-6 and TRBJ1-1; D might be TRBD1 (6 bases). This CDR3 reads CASREPGTSNTEAFF. The CDR3 DNA is TGTGCCAGCAGGGAACCCGGGACATCGAACACTGAAGCTTTCTTT.